The next 4 T cell receptor beta chains were all read from a single sample in a study of T cell clonality in common variable immunodeficiency. The assay was immunoSEQ multiplex PCR, and TCRdb's table has in-frame clones only and misses some. Altogether approximately 75,000 clones were found in the sample, and no singletons occur. The specimen was peripheral blood mononuclear cells. Source of these receptors: a person aged 18 to 75 in good health.

Ten or more counts support this clone. The sequenced fragment ends 3 residues before the CDR3 boundary, so the rest is inferred from the germline J gene. The chain is built from TRBV3-1 (or the pseudogene TRBV3-2) and TRBJ2-2, with 7 bases fitting TRBD1. Germline V CDR1 and CDR2: LGHDT, YNNKEL (reference sequence). The CDR3 covers 17 residues. V lost 5 bases to trimming and J lost 3 bases; unmatched junction nucleotides: 12. The CDR3 DNA, read in part, is TGTGCCAGCAGCGAAGCCCCACCAGGACAGGACACCGGGGAG. Translation gives CASSEAPPGQDTGE. The whole CDR3 region reads CASSEAPPGQDTGELFF.

This clone has a count of ten or more. The read is 3 residues too short to cover the CDR3 end, so that end is filled in from the germline J gene. The chain uses TRBV5-1 and TRBJ2-1; TRBD2 is a possible D gene (6 bases). The CDR3 is made up of 14 amino acids. V was trimmed by 0 bases and J by 9 bases, leaving 13 bases between them. Germline CDR1 is SGHRS and CDR2 is YFSETQ. The covered CDR3 bases are TGCGCCAGCAGCTTGGGGGGGGAGTGGGGTGAG. Translating it yields CASSLGGEWGE. The complete CDR3 reads CASSLGGEWGEQFF.

The table lists this clone with many counts. From the germline J gene comes the end of the CDR3, since the read stops 3 residues before it. The chain uses TRBV20-1 and TRBJ2-1; 9 nucleotides agree with TRBD2. In germline, CDR1 is DFQATT, CDR2 SNEGSKA (reference sequence). The CDR3 totals 18 residues. Germline trimming cut 0 bases from V and 2 bases from J; bases unmatched to any gene: 11. The CDR3 protein is CSARDFGLAGLAYNEQFF. The DNA read from the CDR3 is TGCAGTGCTAGAGATTTCGGGCTAGCGGGACTCGCCTACAATGAG.

This clone was observed many times. The observed sequence ends 3 residues before the CDR3 terminus, with the missing tail filled in from the germline J gene. The chain joins TRBV10-2 to TRBJ2-7, with D perhaps TRBD2 (5 bases). The CDR3 sequence is 14 residues long. Germline V lookup: CDR1 WSHSY, CDR2 SAAADI. V was pared by 2 bases and J by 4 bases, with 12 bases between. CDR3 region: CASSEVSGVYEQYF. The CDR3 DNA, read in part, is TGCGCCAGCAGTGAGGTGTCCGGGGTGTACGAG.